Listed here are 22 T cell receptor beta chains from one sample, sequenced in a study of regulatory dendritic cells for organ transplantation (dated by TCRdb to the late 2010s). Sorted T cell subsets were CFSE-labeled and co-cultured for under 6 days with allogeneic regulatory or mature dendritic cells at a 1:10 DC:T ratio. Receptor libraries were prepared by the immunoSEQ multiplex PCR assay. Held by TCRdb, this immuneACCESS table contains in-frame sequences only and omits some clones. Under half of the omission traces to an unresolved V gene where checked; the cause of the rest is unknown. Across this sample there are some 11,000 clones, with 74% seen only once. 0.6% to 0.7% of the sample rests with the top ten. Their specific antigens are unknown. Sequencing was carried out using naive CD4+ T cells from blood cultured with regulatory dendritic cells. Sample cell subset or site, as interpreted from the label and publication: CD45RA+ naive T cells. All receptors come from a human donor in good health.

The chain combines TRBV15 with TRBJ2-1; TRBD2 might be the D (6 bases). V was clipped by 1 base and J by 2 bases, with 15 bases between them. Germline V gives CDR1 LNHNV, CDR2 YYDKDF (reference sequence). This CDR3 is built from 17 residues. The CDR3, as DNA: TGTGCCACCAGCAGAGTTCAACTGGCGGGGACCTACAATGAGCAGTTCTTC. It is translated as CATSRVQLAGTYNEQFF.

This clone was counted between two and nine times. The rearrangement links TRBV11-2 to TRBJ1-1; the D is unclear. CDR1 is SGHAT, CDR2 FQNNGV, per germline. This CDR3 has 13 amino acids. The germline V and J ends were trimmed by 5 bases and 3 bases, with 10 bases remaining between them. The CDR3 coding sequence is TGTGCCAGCAGCCCACCCGGGGACACTGAAGCTTTCTTT. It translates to CASSPPGDTEAFF.

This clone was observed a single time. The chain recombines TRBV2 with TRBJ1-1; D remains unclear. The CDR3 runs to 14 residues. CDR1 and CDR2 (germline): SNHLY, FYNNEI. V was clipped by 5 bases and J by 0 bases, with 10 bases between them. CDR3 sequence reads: CASSPGAMNTEAFF. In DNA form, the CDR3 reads TGTGCCAGCAGTCCGGGAGCGATGAACACTGAAGCTTTCTTT.

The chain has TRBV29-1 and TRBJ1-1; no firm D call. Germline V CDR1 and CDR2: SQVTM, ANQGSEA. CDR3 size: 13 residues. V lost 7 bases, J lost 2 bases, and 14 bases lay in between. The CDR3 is CSAHSRSNTEAFF. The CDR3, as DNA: TGCAGCGCCCACTCCCGATCTAACACTGAAGCTTTCTTT.

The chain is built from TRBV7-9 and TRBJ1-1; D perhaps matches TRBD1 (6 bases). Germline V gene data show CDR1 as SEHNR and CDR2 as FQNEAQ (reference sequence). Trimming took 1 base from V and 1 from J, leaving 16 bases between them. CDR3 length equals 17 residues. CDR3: CASSLGGGVGGNTEAFF. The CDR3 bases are TGTGCCAGCAGCTTAGGTGGGGGCGTAGGAGGGAACACTGAAGCTTTCTTT.

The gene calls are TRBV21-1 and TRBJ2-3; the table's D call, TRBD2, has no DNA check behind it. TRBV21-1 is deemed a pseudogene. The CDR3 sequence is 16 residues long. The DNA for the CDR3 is TGTGCCAGCACCTCACTAGCGGGGCTTAGCACAGATACGCAGTATTTT. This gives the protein CASTSLAGLSTDTQYF.

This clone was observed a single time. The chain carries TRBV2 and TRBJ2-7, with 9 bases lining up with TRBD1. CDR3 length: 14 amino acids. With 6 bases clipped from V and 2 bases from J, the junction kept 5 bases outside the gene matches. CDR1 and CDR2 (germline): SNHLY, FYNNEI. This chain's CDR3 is CASRQGAGAYEQYF. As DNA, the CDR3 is TGTGCCAGCAGACAGGGGGCGGGGGCCTACGAGCAGTACTTC.

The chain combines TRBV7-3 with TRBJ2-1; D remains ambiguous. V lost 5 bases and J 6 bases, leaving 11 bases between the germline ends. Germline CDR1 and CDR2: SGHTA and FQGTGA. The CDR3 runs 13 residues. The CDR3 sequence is CASSPLSGNEQFF. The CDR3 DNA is TGTGCCAGCAGCCCCTTGTCCGGCAATGAGCAGTTCTTC.

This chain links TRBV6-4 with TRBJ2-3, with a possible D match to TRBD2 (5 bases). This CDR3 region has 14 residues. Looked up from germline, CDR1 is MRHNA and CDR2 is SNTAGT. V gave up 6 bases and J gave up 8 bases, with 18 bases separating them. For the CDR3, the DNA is TGTGCCAGCAGATTATTAAGGGCGGGCGCTACGCAGTATTTT. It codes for CASRLLRAGATQYF.

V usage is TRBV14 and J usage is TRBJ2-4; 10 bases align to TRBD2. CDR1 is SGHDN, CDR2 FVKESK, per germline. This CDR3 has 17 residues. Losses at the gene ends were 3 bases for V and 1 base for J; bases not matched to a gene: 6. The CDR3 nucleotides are TGTGCCAGCAGCCACGGGGGACTAGCGATGGCCAAAAACATTCAGTACTTC. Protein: CASSHGGLAMAKNIQYF.

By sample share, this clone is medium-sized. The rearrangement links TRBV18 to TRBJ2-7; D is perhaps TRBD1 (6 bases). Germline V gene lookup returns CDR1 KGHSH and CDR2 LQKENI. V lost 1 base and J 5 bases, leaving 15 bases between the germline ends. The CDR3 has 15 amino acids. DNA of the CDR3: TGTGCCAGCTCACCACTCTTACAGGGTATGGACGAGCAGTACTTC. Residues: CASSPLLQGMDEQYF.

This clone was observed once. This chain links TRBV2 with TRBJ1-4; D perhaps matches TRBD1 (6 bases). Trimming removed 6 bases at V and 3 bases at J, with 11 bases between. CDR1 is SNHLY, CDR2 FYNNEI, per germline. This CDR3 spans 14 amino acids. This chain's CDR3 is CASRDSRANEKLFF. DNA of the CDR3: TGTGCCAGCAGGGACAGCCGGGCTAATGAAAAACTGTTTTTT.

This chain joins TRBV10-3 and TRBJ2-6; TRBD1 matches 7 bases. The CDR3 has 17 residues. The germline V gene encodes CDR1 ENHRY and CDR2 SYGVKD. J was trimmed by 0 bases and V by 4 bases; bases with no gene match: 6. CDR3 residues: CAISGPDRVSGANVLTF. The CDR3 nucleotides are TGTGCCATCAGTGGCCCTGACAGGGTCTCTGGGGCCAACGTCCTGACTTTC.

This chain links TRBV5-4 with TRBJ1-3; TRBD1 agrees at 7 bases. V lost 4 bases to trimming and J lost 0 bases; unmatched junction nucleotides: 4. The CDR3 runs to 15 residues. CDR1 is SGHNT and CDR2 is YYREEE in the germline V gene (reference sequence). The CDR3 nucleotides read TGTGCCAGCAGCCCGGGACAGAGCTCTGGAAACACCATATATTTT. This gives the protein CASSPGQSSGNTIYF.

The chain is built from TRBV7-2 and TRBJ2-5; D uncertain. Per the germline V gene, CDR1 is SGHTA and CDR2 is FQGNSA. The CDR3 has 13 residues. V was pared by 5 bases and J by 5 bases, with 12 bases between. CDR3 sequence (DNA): TGTGCCAGCAGCCCCCTTTTAATGGAGACCCAGTACTTC. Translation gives CASSPLLMETQYF.

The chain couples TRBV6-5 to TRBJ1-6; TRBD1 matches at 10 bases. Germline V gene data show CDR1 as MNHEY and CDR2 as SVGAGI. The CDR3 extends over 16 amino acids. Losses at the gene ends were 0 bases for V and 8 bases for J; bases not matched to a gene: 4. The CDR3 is CASSYSIGTGDSPLHF. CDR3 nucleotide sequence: TGTGCCAGCAGTTACTCGATTGGGACAGGGGATTCACCCCTCCACTTT.

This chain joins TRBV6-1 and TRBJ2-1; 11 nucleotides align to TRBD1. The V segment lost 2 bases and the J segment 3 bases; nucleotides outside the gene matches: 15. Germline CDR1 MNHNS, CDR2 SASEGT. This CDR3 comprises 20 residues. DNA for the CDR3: TGTGCCAGCAGTGAATTCGAGTTTCACGGACAGGGGGCGGTCTACAATGAGCAGTTCTTC. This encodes CASSEFEFHGQGAVYNEQFF.

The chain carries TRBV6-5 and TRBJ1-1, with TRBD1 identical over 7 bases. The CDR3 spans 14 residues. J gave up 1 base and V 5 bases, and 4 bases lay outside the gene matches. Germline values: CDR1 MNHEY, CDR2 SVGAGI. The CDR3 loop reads CASSVQGWNTEAFF. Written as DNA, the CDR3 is TGTGCCAGCAGTGTACAGGGGTGGAACACTGAAGCTTTCTTT.

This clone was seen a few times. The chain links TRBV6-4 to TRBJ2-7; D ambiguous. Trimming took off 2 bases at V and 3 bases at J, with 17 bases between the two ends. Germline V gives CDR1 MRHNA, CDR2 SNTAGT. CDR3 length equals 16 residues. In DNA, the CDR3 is TGTGCCAGCAGTGACCCCATATGCGGAACCAACTACGAGCAGTACTTC. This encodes CASSDPICGTNYEQYF.

CDR3 bases: TGTGCCAGCAGCCCCCGGGGCGGGGCCTCCTACGAGCAGTACTTC. Translation gives CASSPRGGASYEQYF. J is TRBJ2-7 and V is TRBV7-2; the D gene is possibly TRBD2 (6 bases). Germline CDR1 SGHTA, CDR2 FQGNSA. The CDR3 contains 15 residues. Trimming cost V 5 bases and J 0 bases, with 14 bases left between them.

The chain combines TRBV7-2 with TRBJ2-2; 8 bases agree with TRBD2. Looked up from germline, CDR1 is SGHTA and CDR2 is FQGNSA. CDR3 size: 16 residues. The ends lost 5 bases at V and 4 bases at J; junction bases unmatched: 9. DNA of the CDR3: TGTGCCAGCAGCCCCCCGGGAGGGGAGGTCACCGGGGAGCTGTTTTTT. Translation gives CASSPPGGEVTGELFF.

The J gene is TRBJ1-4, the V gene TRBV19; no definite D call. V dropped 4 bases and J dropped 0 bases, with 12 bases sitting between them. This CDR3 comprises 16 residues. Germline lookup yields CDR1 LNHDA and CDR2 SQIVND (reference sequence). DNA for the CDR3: TGTGCCAGTAGTAAAGGACTATCTGCAACTAATGAAAAACTGTTTTTT. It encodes CASSKGLSATNEKLFF.